This T cell receptor beta chain is from a study of blood T cell repertoires in COVID-19. Study-wide context: Italy, Spain and the United States were the sources of the convalescent and acute COVID-19 samples.

Clones were read by immunoSEQ multiplex PCR, and TCRdb kept only the in-frame ones, dropping some. The sample yields tens of thousands of clones, 84% seen once. Per the germline V gene, CDR1 is MGHDK and CDR2 is SYGVNS. The CDR3 covers 15 residues. The germline V and J ends were trimmed by 8 bases and 2 bases, with 13 bases remaining between them. The chain joins TRBV25-1 to TRBJ2-6, with D perhaps TRBD1 (6 bases). The TCR comes from a man in his forties or fifties with active COVID-19. The sequenced sample consisted of peripheral blood. CDR3: CASFSPGAGANVLTF. CDR3 nucleotides: TGTGCCAGCTTCTCCCCAGGGGCTGGGGCCAACGTCCTGACTTTC.